This entry is about one T cell receptor beta chain. This entry is derived from a study of T-cell reconstitution after alpha-beta-depleted transplantation in children. Preparing the TCRbeta library involved the use of unique molecular identifiers. TCRdb ran MiXCR on the PCR reads and lists one entry per CDR3 protein. There are fewer than 400,000 distinct CDR3 sequences in the sample; approximately 20% occur only once, and about a tenth lies in the top ten. The CDR3 consists of 13 residues. CDR1 is SEHNR and CDR2 is FQNEAQ in the germline V gene (reference sequence). V dropped 1 base and J dropped 4 bases, with 7 bases sitting between them.

This specimen consisted of PBMCs, mostly from graft donor cells, obtained 180 days after TCRalphabeta/CD19-depleted stem cell transplant. The origin of this receptor is a male patient aged 10-17 years who had a stem cell transplant for acute lymphoblastic leukemia, so the T cells may come from the graft donor. V and J are TRBV7-9 and TRBJ1-1; the D is unclear. The CDR3 spells CASSLDHVTEAFF. The CDR3 bases are TGTGCCAGCAGCTTAGACCACGTCACTGAAGCTTTCTTT.